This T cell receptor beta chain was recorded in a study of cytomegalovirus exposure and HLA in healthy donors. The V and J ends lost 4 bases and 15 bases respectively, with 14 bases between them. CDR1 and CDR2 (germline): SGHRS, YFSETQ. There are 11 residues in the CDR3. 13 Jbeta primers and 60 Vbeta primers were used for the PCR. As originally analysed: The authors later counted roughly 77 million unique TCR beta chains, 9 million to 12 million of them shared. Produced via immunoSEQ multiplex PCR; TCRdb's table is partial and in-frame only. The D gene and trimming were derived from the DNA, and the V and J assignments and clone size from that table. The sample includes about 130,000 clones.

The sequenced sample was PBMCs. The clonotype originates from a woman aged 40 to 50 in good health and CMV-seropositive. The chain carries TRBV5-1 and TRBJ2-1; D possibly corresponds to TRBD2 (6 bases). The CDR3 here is CASSLTSGMFF. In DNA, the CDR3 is TGCGCCAGCAGCCTGACTAGTGGAATGTTCTTC.